Following are 29 T cell receptor beta chains from one sample sequenced in a study of T cell repertoires in cytomegalovirus infection (dated by TCRdb to between 2018 and 2021). The instrument was an Illumina HiSeq 1500. TCRdb reworked the public reads: Q25 trimming with fastp, MiXCR clone assembly, productive beta chains retained. Each CDR3 protein appears once, grouped with its most common genes and DNA. For this sample there are around 570,000 distinct CDR3 sequences; over 35% appear just once. Around 48% of the sample belongs to the ten largest clones. These receptors' antigens are unknown. In light of the paper, this sample's treatment or condition label describes: in vitro stimulation with specific CMV peptide epitopes to enrich CMV-specific T cells. Sequenced material: cultured PBMCs, taken from culture after CMV antigen stimulation. These receptors were collected from a human donor in good health (CMV status not recorded). Some clones in this sample may be carry-over from other donors' samples.

The chain carries TRBV7-9 and TRBJ1-2; 8 positions match TRBD1. CDR1 and CDR2 from the germline V gene are SEHNR and FQNEAQ (reference sequence). V shed 2 bases and J 5 bases; nucleotides not matched to a gene: 16. This CDR3 spans 18 amino acids. CDR3 loop: CASSLKGGIRQGQYGYTF. In DNA, the CDR3 is TGTGCCAGCAGCTTAAAGGGGGGGATCCGACAGGGGCAGTATGGCTACACCTTC.

The chain employs TRBV7-2 and TRBJ2-5; tentatively, D is TRBD2 (6 bases). V was shortened by 2 bases and J by 9 bases, with 10 bases between the two germline ends. CDR1 SGHTA and CDR2 FQGNSA come from the germline V gene. The CDR3 loop spans 12 amino acids. CDR3 sequence: CASSLLRGSQYF. Here the CDR3 DNA reads TGTGCCAGCAGCTTACTTCGGGGGTCCCAGTACTTC. Supplemented by reference TRBV7-2 and TRBJ2-5, the full variable domain reads GAGVSQSPSNKVTEKGKDVELRCDPISGHTALYWYRQSLGQGLEFLIYFQGNSAPDKSGLPSDRFSAERTGGSVSTLTIQRTQQEDSAVYLCASSLLRGSQYFGPGTRLLVL.

V and J are TRBV7-9 and TRBJ1-2; D perhaps matches TRBD1 (5 bases). The germline CDR1 and CDR2 sequences are SEHNR and FQNEAQ (reference sequence). V lost 11 bases, J lost 4 bases, and 20 bases lay in between. This CDR3 spans 14 amino acids. This CDR3 reads CAARPPGYGYGYTF. The CDR3 nucleotides read TGTGCCGCCAGGCCTCCAGGGTATGGCTATGGCTACACCTTC.

V is TRBV4-3 and J is TRBJ2-1, with 15 bases matching TRBD2. There are 21 residues in the CDR3. Per the germline V gene, CDR1 is LGHNA and CDR2 is YSLEER. V lost 3 bases, J lost 10 bases, and 22 bases stayed unmatched. The chain's CDR3 is CASSQKRRTSGRAEGKGEQFF. The CDR3 DNA follows: TGCGCCAGCAGCCAGAAAAGACGGACTAGCGGGAGGGCGGAGGGGAAGGGGGAGCAGTTCTTC.

V and J are TRBV7-7 and TRBJ2-3; 7 bases are a match to TRBD2. Germline V gene lookup returns CDR1 SSHAT and CDR2 FNYEAQ (reference sequence). The CDR3 totals 19 residues. Trimming took 0 bases from V and 2 from J; bases not matched to a gene: 14. The chain's CDR3 is CASSLATKVDGRITDTQYF. CDR3 DNA sequence: TGTGCCAGCAGCTTAGCGACCAAGGTCGACGGGAGGATCACAGATACGCAGTATTTT.

This clonotype was found a few times. The chain has TRBV7-2 and TRBJ2-3; D unclear. CDR3 length equals 14 residues. The germline V gene has CDR1 SGHTA and CDR2 FQGNSA. Deletions cut 6 bases from V and 6 bases from J, with 16 bases between. The CDR3 DNA follows: TGTGCCAGCAGTTCCGGGCCCGGGTGGGATACGCAGTATTTT. Its translation: CASSSGPGWDTQYF.

This clonotype was picked up a small number of times. This sequence joins TRBV5-8 and TRBJ1-5; D is ambiguous. V dropped 0 bases and J dropped 4 bases, with 11 bases sitting between them. The germline CDR1 and CDR2 sequences are SGHTS and YDEGEE. This CDR3 is 15 amino acids long. The CDR3: CASSLAGSGNQPQHF. Here the CDR3 DNA reads TGTGCCAGCAGCTTGGCGGGGAGTGGGAATCAGCCCCAGCATTTT. Together with reference TRBV5-8 and TRBJ1-5, the CDR3 gives the full variable domain: EAGVTQSPTHLIKTRGQQATLRCSPISGHTSVYWYQQALGLGLQFLLWYDEGEERNRGNFPPRFSGRQFPNYSSELNVNALELEDSALYLCASSLAGSGNQPQHFGDGTRLSIL.

In regard to this clonotype: The junction and the germline gene differ at one end; a read error may be behind it. The chain links TRBV28 to TRBJ2-7; 8 positions agree with TRBD2. The CDR3 consists of 12 residues. CDR1 and CDR2 (germline): MDHEN, SYDVKM. CDR3 bases: TGTGCCAGCAGTTTAGTCGGGGGGGACTCCGCCTTC. It is translated as CASSLVGGDSAF.

This clonotype was observed a handful of times. The chain is built from TRBV5-1 and TRBJ2-1; tentatively, D is TRBD1 or TRBD2 (6 bases each). Per germline, CDR1 SGHRS and CDR2 YFSETQ. This CDR3 has 16 amino acids. Trimming removed 4 bases from V and 0 bases from J, with 14 bases in between. The CDR3 loop is CASSRRGIFSYNEQFF. CDR3 coding DNA: TGCGCCAGCAGCCGGAGGGGGATTTTCTCCTACAATGAGCAGTTCTTC.

The CDR3 is CASSRPGLKNEQFF. CDR3 DNA: TGTGCCAGCAGCCGACCTGGACTAAAAAATGAGCAGTTCTTC. The chain links TRBV28 to TRBJ2-1; a weak D match, TRBD2 (6 bases). The CDR3 runs 14 residues. Germline V gene lookup returns CDR1 MDHEN and CDR2 SYDVKM. Trimming removed 6 bases from V and 7 bases from J, with 16 bases in between.

The chain is built from TRBV7-9 and TRBJ2-7; the D gene could be TRBD1 or TRBD2 (6 bases each). This CDR3 is 15 amino acids long. Deletions cut 5 bases from V and 4 bases from J, with 18 bases between. In germline, CDR1 is SEHNR, CDR2 FQNEAQ (reference sequence). Here the CDR3 reads CASSRGAGALYEQYF. The DNA of the CDR3 is TGTGCCAGCAGCCGCGGGGCAGGGGCATTGTACGAGCAGTACTTC. The full variable domain, its missing parts supplied by reference TRBV7-9 and TRBJ2-7, is DTGVSQNPRHKITKRGQNVTFRCDPISEHNRLYWYRQTLGQGPEFLTYFQNEAQLEKSRLLSDRFSAERPKGSFSTLEIQRTEQGDSAMYLCASSRGAGALYEQYFGPGTRLTVT.

The chain recombines TRBV7-9 with TRBJ2-7; D remains unclear. Per germline, CDR1 SEHNR and CDR2 FQNEAQ (reference sequence). CDR3 length equals 15 residues. The ends were cut back, 6 bases at V and 0 bases at J, with 15 bases in the middle. The CDR3 nucleotides are TGTGCCAGCAGTCCGGGTTGGGCGGCCTCCTACGAGCAGTACTTC. Amino acids: CASSPGWAASYEQYF.

The gene calls are TRBV6-1 and TRBJ1-4; the D is unclear. Between the trimmed V and J ends, which lost 4 bases and 6 bases, there was a span of 9 bases. Germline V CDR1 and CDR2: MNHNS, SASEGT. The CDR3 covers 13 residues. The CDR3 spells CASSGGLDEKLFF. The CDR3 nucleotides are TGTGCCAGCAGTGGGGGTCTGGATGAAAAACTGTTTTTT.

This clonotype has more than one count but fewer than ten. The V gene is TRBV28, the J gene TRBJ2-1; 12 bases map to TRBD2. The V gene's germline CDR1 is MDHEN and CDR2 SYDVKM. Trimming cost V 3 bases and J 5 bases; bases outside gene matches: 8. The CDR3 contains 17 residues. In DNA form, the CDR3 reads TGTGCCAGCAGTTTGGGGCTAGCGGGGGGGCCAAACAATGAGCAGTTCTTC. This translates into CASSLGLAGGPNNEQFF. Drawing the rest from reference TRBV28 and TRBJ2-1, the complete variable domain is DVKVTQSSRYLVKRTGEKVFLECVQDMDHENMFWYRQDPGLGLRLIYFSYDVKMKEKGDIPEGYSVSREKKERFSLILESASTNQTSMYLCASSLGLAGGPNNEQFFGPGTRLTVL.

V is TRBV20-1 and J is TRBJ2-1, with TRBD2 identical over 11 bases. Losses at the gene ends were 5 bases for V and 7 bases for J; bases not matched to a gene: 10. CDR3 length equals 15 residues. From germline, CDR1 is DFQATT and CDR2 SNEGSKA (reference sequence). In DNA form, the CDR3 reads TGCAGTGCTGCAAAACCGGGACTAGCGGATAATGAGCAGTTCTTC. Its protein is CSAAKPGLADNEQFF.

The rearrangement joins TRBV7-2 to TRBJ2-1; 8 bases are shared with TRBD1. Trimming removed 5 bases from V and 1 base from J; junction bases left unmatched: 10. This CDR3 is built from 17 residues. From germline, CDR1 is SGHTA and CDR2 FQGNSA. CDR3 coding DNA: TGTGCCAGCAGCGGCCAGACCGGGACAGGTTCCTACAATGAGCAGTTCTTC. Encoded protein: CASSGQTGTGSYNEQFF.

This clonotype has a handful of counts. The chain carries TRBV7-2 and TRBJ2-3; 13 bases align to TRBD2. The germline V gene encodes CDR1 SGHTA and CDR2 FQGNSA. The CDR3 runs 15 residues. J lost 9 bases, V lost 6 bases, and 9 bases had no gene match. The CDR3 region has the DNA TGTGCCAGCAGTTCAGGACTAGCGGGGGTGTTGACGCAGTATTTT. Its translation is CASSSGLAGVLTQYF. The full variable domain, with the rest looked up from reference TRBV7-2 and TRBJ2-3, is GAGVSQSPSNKVTEKGKDVELRCDPISGHTALYWYRQSLGQGLEFLIYFQGNSAPDKSGLPSDRFSAERTGGSVSTLTIQRTQQEDSAVYLCASSSGLAGVLTQYFGPGTRLTVL.

V usage is TRBV29-1 and J usage is TRBJ1-2; D remains ambiguous. Trimming left V 0 bases short and J 3 bases short, with 8 bases between. This CDR3 is 13 amino acids long. Looked up from germline, CDR1 is SQVTM and CDR2 is ANQGSEA. The CDR3 reads CSVEDPRDYGYTF. DNA of the CDR3: TGCAGCGTTGAAGATCCAAGGGACTATGGCTACACCTTC.

The gene calls are TRBV6-2 or TRBV6-3 and TRBJ2-1, with D perhaps given as TRBD1 or TRBD2 (5 bases each). This CDR3 has 15 amino acids. The V gene's germline CDR1 is MNHEY and CDR2 SVGEGT. With 2 bases removed from V and 6 bases from J, the gap between germline ends came to 14 bases. The CDR3 here is CASSYDRDRGNEQFF. DNA for the CDR3: TGTGCCAGCAGTTACGACCGGGATAGGGGCAATGAGCAGTTCTTC.

In the case of this clonotype: At one end the junction does not follow the germline gene, possibly because of a read error. The chain has TRBV7-2 and TRBJ1-5, with 8 nucleotides matching TRBD1. The CDR3 spans 14 residues. Germline-derived CDR1 and CDR2 are SGHTA and FQGNSA. This CDR3 is CASSWTGIDQPQHF. CDR3 nucleotides: TGTGCCAGCAGCTGGACAGGGATTGATCAGCCCCAGCATTTC. The whole variable domain, remainder taken from reference TRBV7-2 and TRBJ1-5, is GAGVSQSPSNKVTEKGKDVELRCDPISGHTALYWYRQSLGQGLEFLIYFQGNSAPDKSGLPSDRFSAERTGGSVSTLTIQRTQQEDSAVYLCASSWTGIDQPQHFGDGTRLSIL.

This chain uses TRBV10-2 with TRBJ1-4; D not certain. Germline-derived CDR1 and CDR2 are WSHSY and SAAADI. The CDR3 is 15 amino acids. With 6 bases removed from V and 8 bases from J, the gap between germline ends came to 19 bases. The CDR3 spells CASRSLATPEEKLFF. The CDR3 region has the DNA TGCGCCAGCAGATCACTAGCTACCCCGGAGGAAAAACTGTTTTTT.

The rearrangement links TRBV11-3 to TRBJ2-2; 11 bases align to TRBD2. The CDR3 sequence is 16 residues long. J was trimmed by 0 bases and V by 5 bases; bases with no gene match: 2. Germline CDR1 is SGHNT and CDR2 is YENEEA. The CDR3 DNA is TGTGCCAGCAGCCGGGGACTAGCGGCGAACACCGGGGAGCTGTTTTTT. Its protein product is CASSRGLAANTGELFF. The full variable domain, with the rest looked up from reference TRBV11-3 and TRBJ2-2, is EAGVVQSPRYKIIEKKQPVAFWCNPISGHNTLYWYLQNLGQGPELLIRYENEEAVDDSQLPKDRFSAERLKGVDSTLKIQPAELGDSAVYLCASSRGLAANTGELFFGEGSRLTVL.

This clonotype was seen a handful of times. V usage is TRBV7-2 and J usage is TRBJ2-7, with no clear D. Germline assignment: CDR1 SGHTA and CDR2 FQGNSA. The V end lost 5 bases, the J end lost 3 bases, and 11 bases lay between the germline ends. CDR3 length: 13 residues. CDR3 sequence reads: CASSLSGRYEQYF. For the CDR3, the DNA is TGTGCCAGCAGCCTATCCGGTCGCTACGAGCAGTACTTC.

This clonotype was seen a few times. V usage is TRBV2 and J usage is TRBJ1-5; TRBD1 matches at 7 bases. J gave up 3 bases and V 0 bases, and 2 bases lay outside the gene matches. From germline, CDR1 is SNHLY and CDR2 FYNNEI. The CDR3 runs 15 residues. Here the CDR3 reads CASSEAGTDNQPQHF. The CDR3 DNA sequence: TGTGCCAGCAGTGAAGCGGGGACAGACAATCAGCCCCAGCATTTT.

This chain's CDR3 is CASSVAPLGAGGQETQYF. The CDR3 DNA reads TGTGCCAGCAGCGTAGCCCCCTTAGGGGCGGGGGGTCAAGAGACCCAGTACTTC. The V call is TRBV9, the J call TRBJ2-5; 8 positions match TRBD2. CDR1 and CDR2 (germline): SGDLS, YYNGEE. With 0 bases clipped from V and 2 bases from J, the junction kept 12 bases outside the gene matches. The CDR3 consists of 18 residues.

The chain's CDR3 is CSVGGFPDTQYF. The CDR3, as DNA: TGCAGCGTTGGAGGGTTTCCAGATACGCAGTATTTT. The chain has TRBV29-1 and TRBJ2-3; TRBD2 is a possible D gene (5 bases). The V gene's germline CDR1 is SQVTM and CDR2 ANQGSEA. This CDR3 is built from 12 residues. V was pared by 4 bases and J by 4 bases, with 9 bases between.

This clonotype was counted only a few times. V gene TRBV6-6 combines with J gene TRBJ1-1; a possible D gene is TRBD1 (6 bases). The V gene's germline CDR1 is MNHNY and CDR2 SVGAGI (reference sequence). V lost 7 bases and J 7 bases, leaving 22 bases between the germline ends. The CDR3 has 15 residues. This CDR3 is CASTPPKGGTGEAFF. CDR3 in DNA: TGTGCCAGCACCCCTCCCAAGGGGGGAACGGGTGAAGCTTTCTTT.

The chain combines TRBV9 with TRBJ2-3; TRBD2 agrees at 9 bases. The CDR3 runs 14 residues. J was trimmed by 8 bases and V by 2 bases; bases with no gene match: 6. Germline V gene sequence: CDR1 SGDLS, CDR2 YYNGEE. The CDR3 DNA is TGTGCCAGCAGCGTCCTTAGCGGGGGAGGTACGCAGTATTTT. Encoded protein: CASSVLSGGGTQYF.

This chain uses TRBV7-2 with TRBJ2-4; the D gene is possibly TRBD1 (6 bases). Trimming removed 4 bases at V and 7 bases at J, with 32 bases between. Germline CDR1 and CDR2: SGHTA and FQGNSA. The CDR3 covers 20 residues. CDR3 in amino acids: CASSSRGLLFRDTIENIQYF. The CDR3 DNA sequence: TGTGCCAGCAGCTCACGCGGCTTACTATTCCGGGACACAATCGAGAACATTCAGTACTTC.